This TCR beta chain stems from a study of liver allograft versus peripheral blood T cells. About the research overall: Transplanted livers held T cell receptor repertoires, and these were compared with repertoires in recipients' peripheral blood.

Each CDR3 protein gets one entry after TCRdb re-called the reads with MiXCR. Among 9,000 to 10,000 distinct CDR3 sequences listed, under 20% were seen once. About this clonotype: Its specificity is not known.

Findings of the study overall: Intragraft T cell receptor repertoires of liver allografts were reported to differ from peripheral blood repertoires.

Germline V CDR1 and CDR2: SGHTA, FQGNSA. This CDR3 has 13 residues. Trimming stripped 0 bases from V and 8 bases from J, with 7 bases between. The sequence derives from a human patient who had a liver transplant. Some T cells may have originated in the graft donor. The chain carries TRBV7-2 and TRBJ1-4, with no clear D. CDR3 sequence reads: CASSLAGGEKLFF. Here the CDR3 DNA reads TGTGCCAGCAGCTTAGCAGGAGGGGAAAAACTGTTTTTT.